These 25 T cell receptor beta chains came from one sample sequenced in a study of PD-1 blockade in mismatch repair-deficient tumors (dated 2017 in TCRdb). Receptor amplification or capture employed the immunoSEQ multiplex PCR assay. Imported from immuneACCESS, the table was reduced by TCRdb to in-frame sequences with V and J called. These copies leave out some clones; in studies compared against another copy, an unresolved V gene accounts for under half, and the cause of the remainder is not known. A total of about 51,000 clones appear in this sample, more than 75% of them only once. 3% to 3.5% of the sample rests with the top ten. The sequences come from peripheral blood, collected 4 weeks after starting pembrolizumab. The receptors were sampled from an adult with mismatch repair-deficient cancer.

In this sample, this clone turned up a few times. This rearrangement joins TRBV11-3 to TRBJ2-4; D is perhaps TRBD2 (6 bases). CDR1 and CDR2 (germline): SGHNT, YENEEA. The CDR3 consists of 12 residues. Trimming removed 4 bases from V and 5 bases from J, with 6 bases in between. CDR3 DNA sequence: TGTGCCAGCAGCTGGGGGGAAAACATTCAGTACTTC. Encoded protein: CASSWGENIQYF.

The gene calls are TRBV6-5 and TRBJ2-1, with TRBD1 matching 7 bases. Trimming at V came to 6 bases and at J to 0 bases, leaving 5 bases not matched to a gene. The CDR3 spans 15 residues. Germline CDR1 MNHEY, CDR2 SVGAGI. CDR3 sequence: CASSLGQSSYNEQFF. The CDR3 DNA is TGTGCCAGCAGCCTGGGACAGAGCTCCTACAATGAGCAGTTCTTC.

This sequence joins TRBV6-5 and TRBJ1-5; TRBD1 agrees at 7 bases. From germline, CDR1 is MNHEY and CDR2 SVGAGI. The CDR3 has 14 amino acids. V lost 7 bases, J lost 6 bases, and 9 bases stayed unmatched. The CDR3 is CASTHPTGVQPQHF. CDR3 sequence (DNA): TGTGCCAGCACCCACCCTACAGGGGTTCAGCCCCAGCATTTT.

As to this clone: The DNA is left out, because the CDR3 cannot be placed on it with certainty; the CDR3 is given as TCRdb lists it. CDR3 protein: CSVGFGTEVFF. This chain uses TRBV29-1 with TRBJ1-1. The CDR3 adds up to 11 amino acids, both ends counted. Germline CDR1 SQVTM, CDR2 ANQGSEA.

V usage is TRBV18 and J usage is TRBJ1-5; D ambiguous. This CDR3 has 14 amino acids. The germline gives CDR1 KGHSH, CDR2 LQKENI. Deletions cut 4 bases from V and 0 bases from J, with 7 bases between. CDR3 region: CASSQSDSNQPQHF. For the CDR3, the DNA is TGTGCCAGCTCACAGTCAGATAGCAATCAGCCCCAGCATTTT.

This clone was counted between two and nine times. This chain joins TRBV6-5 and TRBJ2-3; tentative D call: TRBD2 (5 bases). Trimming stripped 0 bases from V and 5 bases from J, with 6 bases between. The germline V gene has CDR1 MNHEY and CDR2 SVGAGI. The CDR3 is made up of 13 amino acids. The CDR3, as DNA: TGTGCCAGCAGTTACTCTGCGGGAGATACGCAGTATTTT. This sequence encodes CASSYSAGDTQYF.

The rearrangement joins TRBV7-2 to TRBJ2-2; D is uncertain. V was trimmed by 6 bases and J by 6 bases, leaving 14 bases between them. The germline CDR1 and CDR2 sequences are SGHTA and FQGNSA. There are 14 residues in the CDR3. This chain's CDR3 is CASSETRVPGELFF. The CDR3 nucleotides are TGTGCCAGCAGTGAGACCCGAGTACCCGGGGAGCTGTTTTTT.

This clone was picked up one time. CDR3: CASSPGQAKETQYF. CDR3 sequence (DNA): TGTGCCAGCAGCCCGGGACAAGCAAAAGAGACCCAGTACTTC. The V and J genes are TRBV7-9 and TRBJ2-5; maybe TRBD1 (6 bases). Germline CDR1 reads SEHNR; CDR2 reads FQNEAQ (reference sequence). Trimming left V 5 bases short and J 3 bases short, with 13 bases between. The CDR3 is made up of 14 amino acids. Full variable domain (remainder filled in from reference TRBV7-9 and TRBJ2-5): DTGVSQNPRHKITKRGQNVTFRCDPISEHNRLYWYRQTLGQGPEFLTYFQNEAQLEKSRLLSDRFSAERPKGSFSTLEIQRTEQGDSAMYLCASSPGQAKETQYFGPGTRLLVL.

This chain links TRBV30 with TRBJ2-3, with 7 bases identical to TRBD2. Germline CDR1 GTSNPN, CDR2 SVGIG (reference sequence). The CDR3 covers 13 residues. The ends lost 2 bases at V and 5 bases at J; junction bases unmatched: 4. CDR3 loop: CAWSLGGVDTQYF. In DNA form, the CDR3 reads TGTGCCTGGAGTCTGGGGGGGGTAGATACGCAGTATTTT.

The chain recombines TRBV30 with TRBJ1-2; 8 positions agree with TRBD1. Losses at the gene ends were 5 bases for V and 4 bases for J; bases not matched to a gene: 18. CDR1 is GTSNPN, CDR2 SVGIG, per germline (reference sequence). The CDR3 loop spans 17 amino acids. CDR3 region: CAWEVGDRPILCYGYTF. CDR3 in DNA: TGTGCCTGGGAGGTGGGGGACAGGCCTATTCTGTGCTATGGCTACACCTTC.

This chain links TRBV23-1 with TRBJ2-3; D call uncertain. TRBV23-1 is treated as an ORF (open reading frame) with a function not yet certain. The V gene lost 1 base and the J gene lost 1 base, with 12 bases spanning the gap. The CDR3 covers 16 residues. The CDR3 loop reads CASSQFHLNGTDTQYF. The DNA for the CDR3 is TGCGCCAGCAGTCAATTCCACCTCAATGGCACAGATACGCAGTATTTT.

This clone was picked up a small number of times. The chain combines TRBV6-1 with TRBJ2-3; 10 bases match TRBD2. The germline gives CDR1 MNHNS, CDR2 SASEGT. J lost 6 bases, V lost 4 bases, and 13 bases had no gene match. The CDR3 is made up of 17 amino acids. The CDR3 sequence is CASSGPRTSGAADTQYF. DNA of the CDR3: TGTGCCAGCAGTGGGCCTCGGACTAGCGGAGCCGCCGATACGCAGTATTTT.

CDR3 region: CASSGRRLSGNTIYF. CDR3 nucleotide sequence: TGTGCCAGCAGTGGACGCCGGCTCTCTGGAAACACCATATATTTT. The V gene is TRBV2, the J gene TRBJ1-3; D uncertain. V lost 4 bases, J lost 0 bases, and 10 bases lay in between. Germline V gene data show CDR1 as SNHLY and CDR2 as FYNNEI. This CDR3 has 15 residues. Full variable domain (missing parts from reference TRBV2 and TRBJ1-3): EPEVTQTPSHQVTQMGQEVILRCVPISNHLYFYWYRQILGQKVEFLVSFYNNEISEKSEIFDDQFSVERPDGSNFTLKIRSTKLEDSAMYFCASSGRRLSGNTIYFGEGSWLTVV.

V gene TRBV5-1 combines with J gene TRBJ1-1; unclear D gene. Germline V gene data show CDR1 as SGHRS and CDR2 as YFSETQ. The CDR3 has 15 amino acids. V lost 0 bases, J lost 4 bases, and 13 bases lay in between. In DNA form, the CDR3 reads TGCGCCAGCAGCTTGGCCCAAGGCGGAGCCACTGAAGCTTTCTTT. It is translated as CASSLAQGGATEAFF.

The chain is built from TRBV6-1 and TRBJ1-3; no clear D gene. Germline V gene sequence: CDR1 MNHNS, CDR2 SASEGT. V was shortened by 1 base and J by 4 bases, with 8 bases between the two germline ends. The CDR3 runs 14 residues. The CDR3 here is CASSEGWNGNTIYF. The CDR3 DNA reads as TGTGCCAGCAGTGAAGGATGGAACGGAAACACCATATATTTT.

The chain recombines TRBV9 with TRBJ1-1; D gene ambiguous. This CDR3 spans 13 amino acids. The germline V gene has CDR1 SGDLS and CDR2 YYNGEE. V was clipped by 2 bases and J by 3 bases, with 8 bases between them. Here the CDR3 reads CASSVGQDTEAFF. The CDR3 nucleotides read TGTGCCAGCAGCGTCGGTCAGGACACTGAAGCTTTCTTT.

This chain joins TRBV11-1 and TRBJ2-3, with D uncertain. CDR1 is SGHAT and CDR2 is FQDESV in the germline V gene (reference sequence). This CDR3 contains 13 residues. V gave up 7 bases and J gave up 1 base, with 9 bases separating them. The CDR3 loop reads CASNLGGTDTQYF. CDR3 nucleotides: TGTGCCAGCAACTTGGGCGGCACAGATACGCAGTATTTT.

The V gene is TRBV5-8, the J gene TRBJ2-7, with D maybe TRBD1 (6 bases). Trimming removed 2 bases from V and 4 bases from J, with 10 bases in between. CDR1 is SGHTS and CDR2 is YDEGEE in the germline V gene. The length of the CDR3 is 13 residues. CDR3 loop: CASSLQGIYEQYF. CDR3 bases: TGTGCCAGCAGCTTACAGGGAATATACGAGCAGTACTTC.

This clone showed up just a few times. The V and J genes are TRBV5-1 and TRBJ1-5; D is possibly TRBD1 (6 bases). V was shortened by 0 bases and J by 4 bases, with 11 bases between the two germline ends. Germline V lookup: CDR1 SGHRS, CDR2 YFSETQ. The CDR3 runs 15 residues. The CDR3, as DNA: TGCGCCAGCAGCTTGGGACAGGAGGGGAATCAGCCCCAGCATTTT. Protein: CASSLGQEGNQPQHF.

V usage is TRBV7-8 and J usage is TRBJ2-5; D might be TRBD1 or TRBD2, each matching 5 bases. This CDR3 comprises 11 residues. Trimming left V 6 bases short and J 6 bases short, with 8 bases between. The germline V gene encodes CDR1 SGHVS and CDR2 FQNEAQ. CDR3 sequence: CASRRGQTQYF. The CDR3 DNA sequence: TGTGCCAGCAGACGGGGCCAGACCCAGTACTTC.

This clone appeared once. CDR3: CASSIDSGDYEQYF. CDR3 DNA: TGTGCCAGCAGCATTGATAGCGGGGACTACGAGCAGTACTTC. The chain is built from TRBV6-1 and TRBJ2-7, with 8 nucleotides matching TRBD2. The germline CDR1 and CDR2 sequences are MNHNS and SASEGT. The ends lost 6 bases at V and 3 bases at J; junction bases unmatched: 7. The CDR3 sequence is 14 residues long.

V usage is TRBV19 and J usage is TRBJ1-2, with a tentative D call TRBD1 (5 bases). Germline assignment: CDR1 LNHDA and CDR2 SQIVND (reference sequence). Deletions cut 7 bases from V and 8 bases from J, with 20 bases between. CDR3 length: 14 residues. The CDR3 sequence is CASTRQGISGGYTF. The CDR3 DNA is TGTGCCAGTACTCGTCAGGGAATTTCTGGGGGCTACACCTTC.

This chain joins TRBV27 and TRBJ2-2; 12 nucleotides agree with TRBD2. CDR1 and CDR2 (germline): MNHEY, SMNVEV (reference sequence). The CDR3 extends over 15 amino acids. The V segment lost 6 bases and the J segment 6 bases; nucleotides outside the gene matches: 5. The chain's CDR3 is CASRSSGRVAGELFF. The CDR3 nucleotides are TGTGCCAGCAGGTCTAGCGGGAGGGTGGCCGGGGAGCTGTTTTTT.

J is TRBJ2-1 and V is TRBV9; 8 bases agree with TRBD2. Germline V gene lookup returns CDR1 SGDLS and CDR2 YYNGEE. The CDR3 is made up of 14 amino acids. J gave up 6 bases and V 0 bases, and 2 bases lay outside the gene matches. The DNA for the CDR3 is TGTGCCAGCAGCGTAGTGGGGACTAGCAATGAGCAGTTCTTC. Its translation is CASSVVGTSNEQFF. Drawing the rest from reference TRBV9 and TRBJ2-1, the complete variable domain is DSGVTQTPKHLITATGQRVTLRCSPRSGDLSVYWYQQSLDQGLQFLIQYYNGEERAKGNILERFSAQQFPDLHSELNLSSLELGDSALYFCASSVVGTSNEQFFGPGTRLTVL.

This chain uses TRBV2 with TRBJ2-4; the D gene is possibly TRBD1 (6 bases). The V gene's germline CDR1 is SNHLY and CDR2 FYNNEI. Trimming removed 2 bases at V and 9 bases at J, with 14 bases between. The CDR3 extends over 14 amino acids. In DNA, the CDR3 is TGTGCCAGCAGTGAACCAGGGAGCAGGGGCATTCAGTACTTC. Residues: CASSEPGSRGIQYF.